One sample yielded the 21 T cell receptor beta chains listed below, sequenced in a study of shared clonotypes between healthy human individuals. Produced via immunoSEQ multiplex PCR; TCRdb's table is partial and in-frame only. This table holds about 680,000 clones, about 74% found once. The sequencing sample was made of memory CD4+ T cells sorted from blood. As for subset: CD45RA-negative fraction. These receptors were obtained from a woman aged 25 to 39 in good health.

The sample holds one count of this clone. The chain uses TRBV27 and TRBJ1-4, with D uncertain. This CDR3 is 14 amino acids long. V lost 1 base to trimming and J lost 5 bases, with 8 bases between them. Per germline, CDR1 MNHEY and CDR2 SMNVEV (reference sequence). The CDR3 here is CASSLYPENEKLFF. The CDR3 DNA sequence: TGTGCCAGCAGTTTATATCCAGAAAATGAAAAACTGTTTTTT.

V gene TRBV4-1 combines with J gene TRBJ1-5; D may be TRBD1 (5 bases). Per germline, CDR1 MGHRA and CDR2 YSYEKL. Trimming removed 0 bases from V and 4 bases from J, with 13 bases in between. The CDR3 has 16 residues. As DNA, the CDR3 is TGCGCCAGCAGCCAAGATGATTGGGGGGAGAATCAGCCCCAGCATTTT. It translates to CASSQDDWGENQPQHF.

The chain is built from TRBV11-2 and TRBJ2-7; 12 nucleotides match TRBD1. J lost 4 bases, V lost 5 bases, and 9 bases had no gene match. CDR1 is SGHAT, CDR2 FQNNGV, per germline. CDR3 length: 16 amino acids. The CDR3 protein is CASSPIPGQGAYEQYF. In DNA form, the CDR3 reads TGTGCCAGCAGCCCAATACCGGGACAGGGGGCTTACGAGCAGTACTTC.

Here the CDR3 reads CASSKMRDNSYEQYF. CDR3 bases: TGTGCCAGCTCCAAAATGCGGGACAACTCCTACGAGCAGTACTTC. V and J are TRBV18 and TRBJ2-7; D tentatively fits TRBD1 or TRBD2 (6 bases each). The germline CDR1 and CDR2 sequences are KGHSH and LQKENI. V was trimmed by 6 bases and J by 0 bases, leaving 15 bases between them. CDR3 size: 15 residues.

The genes are TRBV2 and TRBJ1-5, with no clear D. V dropped 1 base and J dropped 1 base, with 8 bases sitting between them. Germline lookup yields CDR1 SNHLY and CDR2 FYNNEI. The CDR3 spans 15 residues. The CDR3 region is CASSEGFLSNQPQHF. In nucleotides, the CDR3 is TGTGCCAGCAGTGAAGGGTTTCTGAGCAATCAGCCCCAGCATTTT.

The chain links TRBV28 to TRBJ1-5; D gene ambiguous. V shed 7 bases and J shed 6 bases, with 13 bases lying between them. Germline CDR1 MDHEN, CDR2 SYDVKM. The CDR3 loop spans 13 amino acids. CDR3 protein: CASTAPGIQPQHF. Here the CDR3 DNA reads TGTGCCAGCACGGCCCCGGGCATTCAGCCCCAGCATTTT.

This clone appeared a few times. The chain carries TRBV18 and TRBJ1-2; maybe TRBD1 (5 bases). V was shortened by 0 bases and J by 6 bases, with 11 bases between the two germline ends. CDR1 and CDR2 from the germline V gene are KGHSH and LQKENI. CDR3 size: 14 residues. The CDR3 protein is CASSPPPRVNGYTF. The CDR3 DNA follows: TGTGCCAGCTCACCACCCCCCAGGGTGAATGGCTACACCTTC. Full variable domain (missing parts from reference TRBV18 and TRBJ1-2): NAGVMQNPRHLVRRRGQEARLRCSPMKGHSHVYWYRQLPEEGLKFMVYLQKENIIDESGMPKERFSAEFPKEGPSILRIQQVVRGDSAAYFCASSPPPRVNGYTFGSGTRLTVV.

The chain has TRBV30 and TRBJ2-7, with D possibly matching TRBD2 (6 bases). Trimming cost V 3 bases and J 6 bases, with 15 bases left between them. The V gene's germline CDR1 is GTSNPN and CDR2 SVGIG (reference sequence). This CDR3 has 13 amino acids. The CDR3 here is CAWRRGTTTEQYF. The DNA for the CDR3 is TGTGCCTGGAGACGGGGGACGACTACCGAGCAGTACTTC. Complete variable domain (other parts from reference TRBV30 and TRBJ2-7): SQTIHQWPATLVQPVGSPLSLECTVEGTSNPNLYWYRQAAGRGLQLLFYSVGIGQISSEVPQNLSASRPQDRQFILSSKKLLLSDSGFYLCAWRRGTTTEQYFGPGTRLTVT.

The chain joins TRBV18 to TRBJ2-5; 8 nucleotides match TRBD1. V dropped 5 bases and J dropped 5; count of bases not matched to a gene: 10. Germline lookup yields CDR1 KGHSH and CDR2 LQKENI. The CDR3 contains 15 residues. The CDR3, as DNA: TGTGCCAGCTCAACTACCGGGACAGGCCTTGAGACCCAGTACTTC. It codes for CASSTTGTGLETQYF.

This chain connects TRBV5-1 to TRBJ2-5; 7 bases line up with TRBD2. V lost 1 base and J lost 5; bases outside the gene matches: 14. CDR3 length: 17 amino acids. Germline-derived CDR1 and CDR2 are SGHRS and YFSETQ. The CDR3 spells CASSLTTSALMRETQYF. CDR3 nucleotides: TGCGCCAGCAGCTTGACTACTAGCGCCCTGATGAGGGAGACCCAGTACTTC.

J is TRBJ1-4 and V is TRBV2; tentative D call: TRBD1 (5 bases). Trimming cost V 4 bases and J 5 bases, with 14 bases left between them. Germline V gene lookup returns CDR1 SNHLY and CDR2 FYNNEI. The CDR3 runs to 15 residues. CDR3 nucleotide sequence: TGTGCCAGCAGTGTGGGAGCAGGGCGGAATGAAAAACTGTTTTTT. Encoded protein: CASSVGAGRNEKLFF. The whole variable domain, remainder taken from reference TRBV2 and TRBJ1-4, is EPEVTQTPSHQVTQMGQEVILRCVPISNHLYFYWYRQILGQKVEFLVSFYNNEISEKSEIFDDQFSVERPDGSNFTLKIRSTKLEDSAMYFCASSVGAGRNEKLFFGSGTQLSVL.

The V call is TRBV5-1, the J call TRBJ2-6; no definite D call. The CDR3 is 15 residues long. Germline V CDR1 and CDR2: SGHRS, YFSETQ. Trimming took 6 bases from V and 0 from J, leaving 10 bases between them. The CDR3 sequence is CASTLTASGANVLTF. The CDR3 DNA is TGCGCCAGCACCCTTACAGCCTCTGGGGCCAACGTCCTGACTTTC.

V and J are TRBV5-4 and TRBJ1-4, with TRBD1 matching 7 bases. After removal of 3 bases from V and 6 bases from J, the junction contained 5 bases not matched to a gene. In germline, CDR1 is SGHNT, CDR2 YYREEE (reference sequence). The CDR3 consists of 14 residues. Here the CDR3 DNA reads TGTGCCAGCAGCTCCTACGGACAGGATGAAAAACTGTTTTTT. It codes for CASSSYGQDEKLFF.

This clone occurred a few times. The DNA for the CDR3 is TGTGCCAGCAGCTTGGCAGGCCCCGGGGAGACCCAGTACTTC. It codes for CASSLAGPGETQYF. The chain carries TRBV7-3 and TRBJ2-5; D is uncertain. CDR1 and CDR2 from the germline V gene are SGHTA and FQGTGA. The CDR3 contains 14 residues. Trimming removed 3 bases at V and 5 bases at J, with 13 bases between.

The chain carries TRBV5-1 and TRBJ1-5; the D is unclear. Germline V CDR1 and CDR2: SGHRS, YFSETQ. The CDR3 totals 13 residues. V was clipped by 0 bases and J by 3 bases, with 4 bases between them. CDR3 region: CASSLDANQPQHF. For the CDR3, the DNA is TGCGCCAGCAGCTTGGACGCCAATCAGCCCCAGCATTTT.

This rearrangement joins TRBV30 to TRBJ1-2; TRBD1 is a possible D gene (5 bases). The CDR3 is 13 amino acids. V lost 0 bases, J lost 6 bases, and 11 bases lay in between. Germline V gene lookup returns CDR1 GTSNPN and CDR2 SVGIG (reference sequence). The CDR3 nucleotides read TGTGCCTGGAGTGTCTGGGGGTTCGATGGCTACACCTTC. As protein: CAWSVWGFDGYTF.

Turning to this clone: This CDR3 is also generated by other DNA sequences in the sample. The rearrangement links TRBV10-3 to TRBJ1-5; 9 nucleotides agree with TRBD1. CDR1 ENHRY and CDR2 SYGVKD come from the germline V gene. This CDR3 is 14 amino acids long. J lost 3 bases, V lost 6 bases, and 3 bases had no gene match. The CDR3 nucleotides are TGTGCCATCAGCGGGACAGGGCCCAATCAGCCCCAGCATTTT. Translation: CAISGTGPNQPQHF.

V and J are TRBV2 and TRBJ2-7; D is perhaps TRBD1 or TRBD2 (5 bases each). Trimming took 7 bases from V and 3 from J, leaving 13 bases between them. This CDR3 contains 13 residues. CDR1 is SNHLY and CDR2 is FYNNEI in the germline V gene. The CDR3 DNA reads as TGTGCCAGCAACCGGGACGGAGTCTACGAGCAGTACTTC. Translating gives CASNRDGVYEQYF.

This rearrangement joins TRBV6-5 to TRBJ1-5, with TRBD1 matching over 8 bases. The CDR3 runs to 16 residues. The germline V gene has CDR1 MNHEY and CDR2 SVGAGI. V shed 0 bases, J shed 2 bases, and the junction held 3 bases outside the gene matches. The CDR3 nucleotides read TGTGCCAGCAGTTACTCCTGGACAGGGCGCAATCAGCCCCAGCATTTT. It codes for CASSYSWTGRNQPQHF.

This clone has a single count. The chain combines TRBV5-1 with TRBJ2-3, with D tentatively TRBD2 (5 bases). Trimming cost V 7 bases and J 3 bases, with 21 bases left between them. This CDR3 is built from 16 residues. Germline CDR1 reads SGHRS; CDR2 reads YFSETQ. The CDR3 DNA reads as TGCGCCAGCGGCCCGGAGGTTTATGCGGCGACAGATACGCAGTATTTT. It specifies CASGPEVYAATDTQYF.

The chain combines TRBV5-1 with TRBJ2-1; TRBD2 matches 8 bases. Losses at the gene ends were 2 bases for V and 4 bases for J; bases not matched to a gene: 8. The CDR3 contains 16 residues. The germline V gene has CDR1 SGHRS and CDR2 YFSETQ. The CDR3 sequence is CASSFMVVAGYNEQFF. The CDR3 nucleotides are TGCGCCAGCAGCTTTATGGTGGTAGCGGGGTACAATGAGCAGTTCTTC.